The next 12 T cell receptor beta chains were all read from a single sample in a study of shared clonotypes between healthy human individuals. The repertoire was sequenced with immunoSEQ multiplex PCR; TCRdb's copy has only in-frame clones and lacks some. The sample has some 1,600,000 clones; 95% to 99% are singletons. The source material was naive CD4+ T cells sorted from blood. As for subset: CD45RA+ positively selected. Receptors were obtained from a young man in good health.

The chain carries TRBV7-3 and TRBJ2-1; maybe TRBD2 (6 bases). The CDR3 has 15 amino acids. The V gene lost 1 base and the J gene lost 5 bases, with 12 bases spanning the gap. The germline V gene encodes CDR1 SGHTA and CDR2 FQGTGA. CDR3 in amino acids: CASSLRRERHNEQFF. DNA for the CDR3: TGTGCCAGCAGCTTAAGGAGGGAGCGCCACAATGAGCAGTTCTTC.

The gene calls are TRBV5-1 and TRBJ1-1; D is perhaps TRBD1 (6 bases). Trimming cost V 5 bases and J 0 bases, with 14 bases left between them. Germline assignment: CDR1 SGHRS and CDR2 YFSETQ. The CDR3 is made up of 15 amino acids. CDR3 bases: TGCGCCAGCAGAAATAAAGGGGGGATGAACACTGAAGCTTTCTTT. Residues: CASRNKGGMNTEAFF.

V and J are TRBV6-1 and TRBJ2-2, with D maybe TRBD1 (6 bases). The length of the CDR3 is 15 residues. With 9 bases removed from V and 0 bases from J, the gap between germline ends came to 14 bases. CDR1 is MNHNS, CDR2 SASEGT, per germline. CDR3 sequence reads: CASTLTGSNTGELFF. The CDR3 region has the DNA TGTGCCAGTACCTTGACAGGATCGAACACCGGGGAGCTGTTTTTT.

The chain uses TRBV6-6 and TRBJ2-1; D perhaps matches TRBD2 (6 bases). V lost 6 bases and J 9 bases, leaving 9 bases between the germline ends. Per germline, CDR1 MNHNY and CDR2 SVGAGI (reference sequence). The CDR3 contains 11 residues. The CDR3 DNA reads TGTGCCAGCAGGGAGGAGGGTGAGCAGTTCTTC. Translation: CASREEGEQFF.

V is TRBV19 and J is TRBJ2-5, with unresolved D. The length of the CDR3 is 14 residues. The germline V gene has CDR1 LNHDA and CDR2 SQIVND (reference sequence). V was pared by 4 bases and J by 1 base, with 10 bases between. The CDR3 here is CASSTTVTQETQYF. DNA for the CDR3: TGTGCCAGTAGTACCACAGTGACCCAAGAGACCCAGTACTTC.

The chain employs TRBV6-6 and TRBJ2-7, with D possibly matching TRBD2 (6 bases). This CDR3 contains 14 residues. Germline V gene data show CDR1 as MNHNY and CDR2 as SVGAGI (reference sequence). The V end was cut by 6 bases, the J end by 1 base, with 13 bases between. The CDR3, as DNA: TGTGCCAGCAGCGTGGGGGGACGGTCCTACGAGCAGTACTTC. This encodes CASSVGGRSYEQYF.

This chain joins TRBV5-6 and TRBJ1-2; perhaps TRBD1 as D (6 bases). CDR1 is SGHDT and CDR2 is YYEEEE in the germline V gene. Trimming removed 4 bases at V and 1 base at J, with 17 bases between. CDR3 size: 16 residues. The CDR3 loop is CASSQFSDRNNYGYTF. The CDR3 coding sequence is TGTGCCAGCAGCCAATTTTCTGACAGGAATAACTATGGCTACACCTTC.

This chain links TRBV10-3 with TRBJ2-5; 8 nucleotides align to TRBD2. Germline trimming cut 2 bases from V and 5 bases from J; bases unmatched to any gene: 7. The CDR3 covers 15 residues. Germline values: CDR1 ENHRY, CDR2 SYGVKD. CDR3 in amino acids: CAISERREARETQYF. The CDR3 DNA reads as TGTGCCATCAGTGAGAGGCGGGAGGCCCGGGAGACCCAGTACTTC.

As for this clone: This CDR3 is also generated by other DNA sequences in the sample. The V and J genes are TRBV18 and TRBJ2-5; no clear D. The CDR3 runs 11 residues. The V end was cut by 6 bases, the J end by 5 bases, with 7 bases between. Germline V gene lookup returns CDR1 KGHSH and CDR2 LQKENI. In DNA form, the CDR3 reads TGTGCCAGCTCTCTTCTGGAGACCCAGTACTTC. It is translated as CASSLLETQYF.

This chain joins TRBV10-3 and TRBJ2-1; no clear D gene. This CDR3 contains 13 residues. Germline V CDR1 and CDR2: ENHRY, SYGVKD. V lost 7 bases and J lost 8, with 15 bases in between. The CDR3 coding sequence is TGTGCCATCACCCATACCAGCGTCGATGAGCAGTTCTTC. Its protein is CAITHTSVDEQFF.

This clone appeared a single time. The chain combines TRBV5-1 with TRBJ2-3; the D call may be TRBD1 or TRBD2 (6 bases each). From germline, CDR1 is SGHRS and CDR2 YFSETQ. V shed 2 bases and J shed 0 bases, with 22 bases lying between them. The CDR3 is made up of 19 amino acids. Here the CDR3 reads CASSFQAMWGLASTDTQYF. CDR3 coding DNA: TGCGCCAGCAGCTTTCAGGCCATGTGGGGGCTAGCGAGCACAGATACGCAGTATTTT.

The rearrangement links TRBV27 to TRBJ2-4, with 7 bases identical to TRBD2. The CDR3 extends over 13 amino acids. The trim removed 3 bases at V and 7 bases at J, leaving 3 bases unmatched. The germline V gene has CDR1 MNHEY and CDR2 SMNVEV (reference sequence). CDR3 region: CASSFDGGNIQYF. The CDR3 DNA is TGTGCCAGCAGTTTCGACGGGGGGAACATTCAGTACTTC.